The clone carrying this T cell receptor beta chain is a singleton in its sample. The antigen is unknown. Gene names and germline refer to mouse. The read gets to within 1 residue of the CDR3 end, and the germline J gene fills in the rest. Sequencing of TCRbeta CDR3 at survey depth gave sequences and template counts. TCRdb's table, derived via immunoSEQ multiplex PCR, lists solely in-frame clones and lacks some. The table lists around 51,000 clones, around 70% of them singletons, with around 0.5% in the top ten. There are 12 residues in the CDR3. V shed 5 bases, J shed 7 bases, and the junction held 0 bases outside the gene matches. Germline CDR1 and CDR2: NNHNN and SYGAGS (reference sequence). These data are taken from a study of tissue T cells after allogeneic stem cell transplantation. Study observations and caveats: Within patients, tissue anatomy strongly shaped TCR repertoire composition. The patient cohort was small and clinically heterogeneous, with limited sampling depth. Motif-based clustering found tissue-specific repertoire signatures shared across patients, though few clones were shared.

V is TRBV13-2 and J is TRBJ2-4; 11 bases are a match to TRBD2. The sample taken for sequencing was sorted cells pooled from one or two spleens. The TCR originated in a pool of C57BL/6 mice in good health. CDR3 DNA (partial): TGTGCCAGCGGGGACTGGGGGGACACCTTGTAC. Translating gives CASGDWGDTLY. The full CDR3 reads CASGDWGDTLYF.